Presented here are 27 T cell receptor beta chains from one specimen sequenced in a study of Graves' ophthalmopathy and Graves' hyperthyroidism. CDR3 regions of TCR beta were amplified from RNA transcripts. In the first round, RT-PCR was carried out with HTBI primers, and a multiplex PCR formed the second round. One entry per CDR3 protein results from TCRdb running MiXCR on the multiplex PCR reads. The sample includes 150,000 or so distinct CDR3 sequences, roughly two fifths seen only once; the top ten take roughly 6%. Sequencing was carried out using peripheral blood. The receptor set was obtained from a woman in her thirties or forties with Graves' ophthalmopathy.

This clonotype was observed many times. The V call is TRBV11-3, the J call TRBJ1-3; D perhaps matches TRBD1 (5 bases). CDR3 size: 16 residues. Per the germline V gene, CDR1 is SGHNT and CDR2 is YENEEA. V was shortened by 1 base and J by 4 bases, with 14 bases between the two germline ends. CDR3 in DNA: TGTGCCAGCAGCTTAGTGGGGCGGGGAGAAGGAAACACCATATATTTT. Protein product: CASSLVGRGEGNTIYF.

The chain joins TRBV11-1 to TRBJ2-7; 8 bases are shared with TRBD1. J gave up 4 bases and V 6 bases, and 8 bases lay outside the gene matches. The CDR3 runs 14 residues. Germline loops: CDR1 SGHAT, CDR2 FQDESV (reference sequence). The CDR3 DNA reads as TGTGCCAGCAGACTCGACAGGGGTGGATACGAGCAGTACTTC. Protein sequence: CASRLDRGGYEQYF.

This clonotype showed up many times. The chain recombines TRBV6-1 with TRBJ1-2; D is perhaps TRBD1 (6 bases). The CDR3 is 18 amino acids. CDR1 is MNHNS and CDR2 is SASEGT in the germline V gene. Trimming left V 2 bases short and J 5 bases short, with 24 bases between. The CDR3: CASSENPTARGSIYGYTF. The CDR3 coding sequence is TGTGCCAGCAGTGAAAATCCCACCGCCAGGGGATCTATTTATGGCTACACCTTC.

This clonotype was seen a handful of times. CDR3 protein: CASSYKQGASVEQYF. CDR3 nucleotide sequence: TGTGCCAGCAGTTACAAACAGGGGGCGTCGGTCGAGCAGTACTTC. This rearrangement joins TRBV6-5 to TRBJ2-7, with TRBD1 identical over 9 bases. The germline V gene has CDR1 MNHEY and CDR2 SVGAGI. The CDR3 length is 15 residues. V trimming: 2 bases; J trimming: 6 bases; junction bases outside the gene matches: 8.

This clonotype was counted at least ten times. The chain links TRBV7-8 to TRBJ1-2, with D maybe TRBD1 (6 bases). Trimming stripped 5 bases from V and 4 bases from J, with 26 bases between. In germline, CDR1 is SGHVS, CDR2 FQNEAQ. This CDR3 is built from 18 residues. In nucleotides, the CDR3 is TGTGCCAGCAGCCCTGGGGGGGGGGGCGAAGTCCTCGGCTATGGCTACACCTTC. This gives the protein CASSPGGGGEVLGYGYTF.

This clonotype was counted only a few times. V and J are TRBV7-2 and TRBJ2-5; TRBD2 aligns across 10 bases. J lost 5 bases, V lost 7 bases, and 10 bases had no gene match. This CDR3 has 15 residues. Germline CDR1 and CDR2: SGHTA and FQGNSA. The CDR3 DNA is TGTGCCAGCAAAGAACTAGCGGGATTTCGCGAGACCCAGTACTTC. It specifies CASKELAGFRETQYF. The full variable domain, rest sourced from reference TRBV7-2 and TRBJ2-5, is GAGVSQSPSNKVTEKGKDVELRCDPISGHTALYWYRQSLGQGLEFLIYFQGNSAPDKSGLPSDRFSAERTGGSVSTLTIQRTQQEDSAVYLCASKELAGFRETQYFGPGTRLLVL.

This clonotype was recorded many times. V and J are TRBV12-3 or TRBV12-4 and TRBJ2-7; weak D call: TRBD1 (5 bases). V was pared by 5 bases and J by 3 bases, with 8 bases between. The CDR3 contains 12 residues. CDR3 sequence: CASSTTVYEQYF. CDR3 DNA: TGTGCCAGCAGTACGACAGTCTACGAGCAGTACTTC.

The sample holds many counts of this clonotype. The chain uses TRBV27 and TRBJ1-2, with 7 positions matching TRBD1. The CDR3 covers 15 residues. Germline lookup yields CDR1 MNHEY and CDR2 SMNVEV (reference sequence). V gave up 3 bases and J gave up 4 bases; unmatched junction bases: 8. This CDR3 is CASSLRGGVSYGYTF. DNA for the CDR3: TGTGCCAGCAGTTTGAGAGGGGGCGTAAGCTATGGCTACACCTTC.

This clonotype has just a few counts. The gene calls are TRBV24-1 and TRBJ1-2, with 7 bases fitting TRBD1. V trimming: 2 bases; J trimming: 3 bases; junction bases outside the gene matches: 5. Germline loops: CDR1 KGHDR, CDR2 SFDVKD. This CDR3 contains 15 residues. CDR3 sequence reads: CATSDSAGQYYGYTF. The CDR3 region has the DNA TGTGCCACCAGTGATTCGGCGGGACAGTACTATGGCTACACCTTC.

For the CDR3, the DNA is TGTGCCAGCAGCTGGGGAGCAGTAGAGACCCAGTACTTC. It encodes CASSWGAVETQYF. This chain connects TRBV7-8 to TRBJ2-5, with D possibly matching TRBD2 (5 bases). The germline gives CDR1 SGHVS, CDR2 FQNEAQ. The CDR3 is made up of 13 amino acids. The ends were cut back, 4 bases at V and 4 bases at J, with 10 bases in the middle.

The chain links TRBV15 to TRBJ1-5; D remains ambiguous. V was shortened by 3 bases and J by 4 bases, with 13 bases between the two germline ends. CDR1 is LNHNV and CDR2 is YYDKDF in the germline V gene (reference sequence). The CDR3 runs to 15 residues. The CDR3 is CATSSSVKNNQPQHF. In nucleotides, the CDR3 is TGTGCCACCAGCAGTTCGGTTAAGAATAATCAGCCCCAGCATTTT.

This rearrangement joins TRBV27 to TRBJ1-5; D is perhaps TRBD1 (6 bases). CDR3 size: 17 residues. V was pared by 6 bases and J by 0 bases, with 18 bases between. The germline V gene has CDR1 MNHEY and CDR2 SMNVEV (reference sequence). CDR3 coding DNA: TGTGCCAGCAGCTTGGCTGAACCGACAGGTAGCAATCAGCCCCAGCATTTT. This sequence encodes CASSLAEPTGSNQPQHF.

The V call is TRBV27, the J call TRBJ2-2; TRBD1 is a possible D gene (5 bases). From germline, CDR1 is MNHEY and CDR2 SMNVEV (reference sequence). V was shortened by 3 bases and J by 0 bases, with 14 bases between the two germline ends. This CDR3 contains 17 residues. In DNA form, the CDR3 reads TGTGCCAGCAGTTTCAGGGCGGTCCTAACGAACACCGGGGAGCTGTTTTTT. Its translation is CASSFRAVLTNTGELFF.

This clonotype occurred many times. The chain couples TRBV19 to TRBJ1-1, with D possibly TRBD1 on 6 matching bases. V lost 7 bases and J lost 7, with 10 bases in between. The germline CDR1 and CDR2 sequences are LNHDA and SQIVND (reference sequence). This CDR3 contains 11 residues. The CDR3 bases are TGTGCCAGTACCAGGGGCATTGAAGCTTTCTTT. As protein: CASTRGIEAFF.

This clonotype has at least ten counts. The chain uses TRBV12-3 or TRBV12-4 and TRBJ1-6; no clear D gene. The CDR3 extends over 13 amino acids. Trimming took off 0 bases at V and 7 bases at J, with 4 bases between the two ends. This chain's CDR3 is CASSLAGNSPLHF. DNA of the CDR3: TGTGCCAGCAGTTTAGCTGGGAATTCACCCCTCCACTTT.

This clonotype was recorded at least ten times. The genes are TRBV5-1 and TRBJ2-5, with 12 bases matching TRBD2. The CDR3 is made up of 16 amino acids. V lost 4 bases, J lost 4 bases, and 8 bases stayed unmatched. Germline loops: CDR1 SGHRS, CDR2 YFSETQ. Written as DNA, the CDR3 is TGCGCCAGCAGCCCTAGCGGGAGGGCCCCTGGAGAGACCCAGTACTTC. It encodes CASSPSGRAPGETQYF. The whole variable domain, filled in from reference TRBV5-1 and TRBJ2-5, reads KAGVTQTPRYLIKTRGQQVTLSCSPISGHRSVSWYQQTPGQGLQFLFEYFSETQRNKGNFPGRFSGRQFSNSRSEMNVSTLELGDSALYLCASSPSGRAPGETQYFGPGTRLLVL.

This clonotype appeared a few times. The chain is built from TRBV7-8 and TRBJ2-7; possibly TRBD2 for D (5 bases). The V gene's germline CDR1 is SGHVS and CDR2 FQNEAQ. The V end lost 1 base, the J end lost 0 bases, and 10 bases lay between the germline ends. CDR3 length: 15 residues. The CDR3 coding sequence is TGTGCCAGCAGCTTAGATCTAGCCGCCTCCTACGAGCAGTACTTC. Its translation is CASSLDLAASYEQYF.

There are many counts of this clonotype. The CDR3 region is CASSQELAGGPYQETQYF. DNA for the CDR3: TGTGCCAGCAGCCAAGAATTAGCGGGAGGTCCGTACCAAGAGACCCAGTACTTC. The J gene is TRBJ2-5, the V gene TRBV4-2; 10 nucleotides align to TRBD2. The germline CDR1 and CDR2 sequences are LGHNA and YNFKEQ. The CDR3 runs to 18 residues. With V trimmed by 0 bases and J by 0 bases, 7 bases remained unmatched.

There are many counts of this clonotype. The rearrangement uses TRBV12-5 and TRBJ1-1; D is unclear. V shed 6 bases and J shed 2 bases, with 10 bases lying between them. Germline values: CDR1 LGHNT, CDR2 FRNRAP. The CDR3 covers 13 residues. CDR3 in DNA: TGTGCTAGTGGCCCCCCAGTTAACACTGAAGCTTTCTTT. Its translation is CASGPPVNTEAFF.

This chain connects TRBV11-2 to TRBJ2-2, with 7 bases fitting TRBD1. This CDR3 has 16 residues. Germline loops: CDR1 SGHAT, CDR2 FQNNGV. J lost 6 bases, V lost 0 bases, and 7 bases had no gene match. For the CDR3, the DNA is TGTGCCAGCAGCTTAGATGGGACAGACGGGTCCGGGGAGCTGTTTTTT. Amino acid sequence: CASSLDGTDGSGELFF.

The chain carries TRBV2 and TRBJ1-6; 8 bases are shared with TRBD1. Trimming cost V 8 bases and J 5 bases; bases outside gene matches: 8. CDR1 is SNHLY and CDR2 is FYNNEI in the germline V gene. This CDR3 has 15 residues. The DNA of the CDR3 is TGTGCCAGCGGAGGGGACAGGACAGATAATTCACCCCTCCACTTT. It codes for CASGGDRTDNSPLHF.

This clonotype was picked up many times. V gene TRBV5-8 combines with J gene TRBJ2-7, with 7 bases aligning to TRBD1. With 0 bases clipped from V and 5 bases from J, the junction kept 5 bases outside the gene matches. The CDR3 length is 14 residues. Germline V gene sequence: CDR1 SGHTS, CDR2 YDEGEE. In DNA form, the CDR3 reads TGTGCCAGCAGCTTGGGACAGGGACGCGACGAGCAGTACTTC. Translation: CASSLGQGRDEQYF.

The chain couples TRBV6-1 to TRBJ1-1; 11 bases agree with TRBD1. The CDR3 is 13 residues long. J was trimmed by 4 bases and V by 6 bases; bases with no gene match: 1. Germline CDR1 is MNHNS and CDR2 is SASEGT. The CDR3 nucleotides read TGTGCCAGCAGGGACAGGGGGCTCACTGAAGCTTTCTTT. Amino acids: CASRDRGLTEAFF.

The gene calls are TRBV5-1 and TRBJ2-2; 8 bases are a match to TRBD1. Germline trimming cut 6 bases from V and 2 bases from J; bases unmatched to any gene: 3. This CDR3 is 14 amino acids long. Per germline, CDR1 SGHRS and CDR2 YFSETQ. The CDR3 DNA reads TGCGCCAGCAATCCAGGGGGCAACACCGGGGAGCTGTTTTTT. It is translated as CASNPGGNTGELFF.

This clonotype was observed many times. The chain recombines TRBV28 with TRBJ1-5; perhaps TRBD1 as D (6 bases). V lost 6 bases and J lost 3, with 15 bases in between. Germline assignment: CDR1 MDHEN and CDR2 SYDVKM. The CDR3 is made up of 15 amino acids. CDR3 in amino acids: CASRLQGGLNQPQHF. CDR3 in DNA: TGTGCCAGCAGGTTACAGGGAGGGCTCAATCAGCCCCAGCATTTT.

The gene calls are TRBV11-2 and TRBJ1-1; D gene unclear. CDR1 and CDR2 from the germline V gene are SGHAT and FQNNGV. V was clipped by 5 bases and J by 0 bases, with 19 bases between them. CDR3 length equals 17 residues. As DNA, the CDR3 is TGTGCCAGCAGCCTCTTGGGCGGTCGGGGTATGAACACTGAAGCTTTCTTT. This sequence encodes CASSLLGGRGMNTEAFF.

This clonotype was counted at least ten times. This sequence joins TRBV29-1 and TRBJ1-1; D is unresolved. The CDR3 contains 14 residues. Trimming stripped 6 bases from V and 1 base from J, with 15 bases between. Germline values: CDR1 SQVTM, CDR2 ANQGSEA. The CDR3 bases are TGCAGCGTCGTAAGCGGACCGTGGAACACTGAAGCTTTCTTT. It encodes CSVVSGPWNTEAFF. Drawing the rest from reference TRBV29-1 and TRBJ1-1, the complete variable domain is SAVISQKPSRDICQRGTSLTIQCQVDSQVTMMFWYRQQPGQSLTLIATANQGSEATYESGFVIDKFPISRPNLTFSTLTVSNMSPEDSSIYLCSVVSGPWNTEAFFGQGTRLTVV.